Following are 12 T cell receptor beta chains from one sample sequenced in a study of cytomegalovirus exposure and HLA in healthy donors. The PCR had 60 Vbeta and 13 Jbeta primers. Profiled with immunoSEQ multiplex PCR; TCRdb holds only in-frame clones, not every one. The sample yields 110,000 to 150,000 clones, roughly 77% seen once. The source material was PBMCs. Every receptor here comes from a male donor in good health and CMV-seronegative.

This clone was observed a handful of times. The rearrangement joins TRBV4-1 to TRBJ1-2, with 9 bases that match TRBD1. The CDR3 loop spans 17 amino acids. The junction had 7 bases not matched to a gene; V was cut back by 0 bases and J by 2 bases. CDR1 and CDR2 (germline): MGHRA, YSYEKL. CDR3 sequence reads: CASSQDWDRDENYGYTF. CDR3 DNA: TGCGCCAGCAGCCAAGATTGGGACAGGGATGAGAACTATGGCTACACCTTC.

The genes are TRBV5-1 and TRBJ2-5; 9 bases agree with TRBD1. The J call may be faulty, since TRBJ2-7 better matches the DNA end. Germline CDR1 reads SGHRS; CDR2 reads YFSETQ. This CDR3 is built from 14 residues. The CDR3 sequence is CASRTGGKRDEQYF. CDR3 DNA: TGCGCCAGCAGGACAGGGGGGAAGAGGGACGAGCAGTACTTC.

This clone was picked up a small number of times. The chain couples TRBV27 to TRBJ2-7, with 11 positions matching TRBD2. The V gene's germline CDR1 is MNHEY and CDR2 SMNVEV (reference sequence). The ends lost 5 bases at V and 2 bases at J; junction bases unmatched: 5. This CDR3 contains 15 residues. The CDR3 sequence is CASSPTSGNPYEQYF. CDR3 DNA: TGTGCCAGCAGTCCGACTAGCGGGAACCCCTACGAGCAGTACTTC.

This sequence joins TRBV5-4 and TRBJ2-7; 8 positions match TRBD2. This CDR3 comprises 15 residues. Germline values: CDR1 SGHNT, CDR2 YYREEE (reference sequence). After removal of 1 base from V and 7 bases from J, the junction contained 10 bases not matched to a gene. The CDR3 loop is CASSLKAGVVGEQYF. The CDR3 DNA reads TGTGCCAGCAGCTTGAAAGCGGGAGTGGTGGGTGAGCAGTACTTC.

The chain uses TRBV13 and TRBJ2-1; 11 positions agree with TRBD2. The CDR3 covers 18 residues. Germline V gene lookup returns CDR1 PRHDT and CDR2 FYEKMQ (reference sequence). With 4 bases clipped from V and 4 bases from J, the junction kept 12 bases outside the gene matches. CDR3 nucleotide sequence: TGTGCCAGCAGCTCCCAGCCGGGACTAGCGGCGATATACAATGAGCAGTTCTTC. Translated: CASSSQPGLAAIYNEQFF.

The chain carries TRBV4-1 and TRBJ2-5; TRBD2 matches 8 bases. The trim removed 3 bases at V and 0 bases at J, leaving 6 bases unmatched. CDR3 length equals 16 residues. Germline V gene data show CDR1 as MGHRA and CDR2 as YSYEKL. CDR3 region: CASSHTLAGNQETQYF. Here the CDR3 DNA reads TGCGCCAGCAGCCACACCCTAGCGGGCAACCAAGAGACCCAGTACTTC.

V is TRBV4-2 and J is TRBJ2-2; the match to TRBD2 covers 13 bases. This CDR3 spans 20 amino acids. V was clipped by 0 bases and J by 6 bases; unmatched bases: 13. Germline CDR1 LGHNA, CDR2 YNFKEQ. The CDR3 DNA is TGTGCCAGCAGCCAAGAAGGACTAGCGGGAGATCTGTTCAGCGCCGGGGAGCTGTTTTTT. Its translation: CASSQEGLAGDLFSAGELFF.

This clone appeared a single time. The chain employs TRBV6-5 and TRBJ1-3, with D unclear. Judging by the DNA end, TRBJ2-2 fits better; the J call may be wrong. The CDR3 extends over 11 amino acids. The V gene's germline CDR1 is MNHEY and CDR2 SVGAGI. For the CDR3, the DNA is TGTGCCAGCAGAACGGTTGGGGAGCTGTTTTTT. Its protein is CASRTVGELFF.

The CDR3 region is CASSKGQGSDTQYF. The CDR3 bases are TGTGCCAGTAGTAAGGGACAGGGGTCAGATACGCAGTATTTT. The V and J genes are TRBV19 and TRBJ2-3; 10 bases are a match to TRBD1. With V trimmed by 4 bases and J by 4 bases, 2 bases remained unmatched. CDR3 size: 14 residues. Germline-derived CDR1 and CDR2 are LNHDA and SQIVND (reference sequence).

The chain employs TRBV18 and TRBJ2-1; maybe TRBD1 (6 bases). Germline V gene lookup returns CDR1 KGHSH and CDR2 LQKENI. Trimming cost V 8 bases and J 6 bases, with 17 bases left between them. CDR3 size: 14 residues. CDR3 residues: CASLMQGLRNEQFF. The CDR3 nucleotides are TGTGCCAGCCTCATGCAGGGGCTCCGCAATGAGCAGTTCTTC.

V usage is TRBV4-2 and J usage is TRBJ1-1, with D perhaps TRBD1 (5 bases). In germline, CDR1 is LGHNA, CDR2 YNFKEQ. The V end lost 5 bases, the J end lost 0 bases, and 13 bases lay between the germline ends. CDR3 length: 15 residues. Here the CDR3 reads CASSSRGEMNTEAFF. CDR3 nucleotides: TGTGCCAGCAGCTCTCGGGGGGAGATGAACACTGAAGCTTTCTTT.

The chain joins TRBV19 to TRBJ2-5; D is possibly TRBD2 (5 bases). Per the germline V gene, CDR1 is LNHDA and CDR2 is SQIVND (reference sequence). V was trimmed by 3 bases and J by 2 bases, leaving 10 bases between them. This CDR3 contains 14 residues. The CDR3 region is CASSMLRDQETQYF. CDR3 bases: TGTGCCAGTAGTATGTTGAGGGATCAAGAGACCCAGTACTTC.